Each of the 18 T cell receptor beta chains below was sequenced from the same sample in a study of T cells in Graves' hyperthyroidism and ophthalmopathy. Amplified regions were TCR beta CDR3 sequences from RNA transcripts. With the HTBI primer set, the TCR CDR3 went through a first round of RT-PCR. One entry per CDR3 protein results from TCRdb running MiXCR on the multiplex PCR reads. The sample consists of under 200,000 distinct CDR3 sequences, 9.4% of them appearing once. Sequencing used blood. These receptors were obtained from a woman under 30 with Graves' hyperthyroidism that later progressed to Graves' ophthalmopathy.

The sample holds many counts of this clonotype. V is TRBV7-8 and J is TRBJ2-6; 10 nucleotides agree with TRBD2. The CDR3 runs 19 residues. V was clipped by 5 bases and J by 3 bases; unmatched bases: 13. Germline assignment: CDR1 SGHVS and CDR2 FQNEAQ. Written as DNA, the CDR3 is TGTGCCAGCAGCCCGATTGCTAGCGGGAGTTCGCGTGGGGCCAACGTCCTGACTTTC. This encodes CASSPIASGSSRGANVLTF.

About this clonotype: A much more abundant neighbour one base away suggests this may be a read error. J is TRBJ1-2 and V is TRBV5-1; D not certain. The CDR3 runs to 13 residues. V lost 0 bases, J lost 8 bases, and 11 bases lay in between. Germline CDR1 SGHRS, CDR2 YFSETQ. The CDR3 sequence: CASSLGLLGGYTF. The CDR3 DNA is TGCGCCAGCAGCTTGGGCCTTCTGGGAGGCTACACCTTC.

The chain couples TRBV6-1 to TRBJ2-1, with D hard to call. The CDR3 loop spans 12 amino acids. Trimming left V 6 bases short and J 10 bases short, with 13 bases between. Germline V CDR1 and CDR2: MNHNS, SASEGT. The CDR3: CASRDGDLEQFF. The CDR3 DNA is TGTGCCAGCAGAGACGGAGACTTGGAGCAGTTCTTC.

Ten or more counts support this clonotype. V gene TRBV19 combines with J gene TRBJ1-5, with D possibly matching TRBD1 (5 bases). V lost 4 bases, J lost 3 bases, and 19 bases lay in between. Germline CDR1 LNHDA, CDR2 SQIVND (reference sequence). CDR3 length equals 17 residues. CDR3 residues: CASSKIRRGAVNQPQHF. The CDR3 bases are TGTGCCAGTAGTAAAATACGTCGAGGGGCCGTCAATCAGCCCCAGCATTTT.

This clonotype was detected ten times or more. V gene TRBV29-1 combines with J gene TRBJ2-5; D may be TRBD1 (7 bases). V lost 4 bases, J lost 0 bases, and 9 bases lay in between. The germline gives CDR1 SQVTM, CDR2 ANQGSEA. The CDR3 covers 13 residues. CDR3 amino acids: CSVAGGYQETQYF. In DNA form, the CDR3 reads TGCAGCGTTGCAGGGGGGTACCAAGAGACCCAGTACTTC.

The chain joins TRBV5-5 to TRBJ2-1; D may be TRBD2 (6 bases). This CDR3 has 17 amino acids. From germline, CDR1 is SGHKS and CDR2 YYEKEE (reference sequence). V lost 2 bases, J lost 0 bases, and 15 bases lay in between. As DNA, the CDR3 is TGTGCCAGCAGCTTACTAGCCAAAATAAGCTCCTACAATGAGCAGTTCTTC. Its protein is CASSLLAKISSYNEQFF.

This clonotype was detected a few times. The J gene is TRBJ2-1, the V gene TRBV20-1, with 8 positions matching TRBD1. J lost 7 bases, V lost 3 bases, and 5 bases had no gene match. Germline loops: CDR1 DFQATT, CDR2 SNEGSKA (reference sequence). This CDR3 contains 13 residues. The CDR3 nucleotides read TGCAGTGCTAGGCAGGGGGCGGCTAATGAGCAGTTCTTC. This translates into CSARQGAANEQFF.

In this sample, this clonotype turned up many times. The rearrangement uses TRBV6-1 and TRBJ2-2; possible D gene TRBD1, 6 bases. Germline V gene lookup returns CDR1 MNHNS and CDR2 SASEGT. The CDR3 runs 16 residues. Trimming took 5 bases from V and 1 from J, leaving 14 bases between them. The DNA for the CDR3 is TGTGCCAGCAGTTTGGGAAAAGGGGGGAACACCGGGGAGCTGTTTTTT. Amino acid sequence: CASSLGKGGNTGELFF.

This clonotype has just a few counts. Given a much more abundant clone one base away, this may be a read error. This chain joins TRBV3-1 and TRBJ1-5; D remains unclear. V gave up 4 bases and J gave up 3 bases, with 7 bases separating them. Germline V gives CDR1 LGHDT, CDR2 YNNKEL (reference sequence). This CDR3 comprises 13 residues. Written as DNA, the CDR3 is TGTGCCAGCAGCCCAGAGCTCAATCAGCCCCAGCATTTT. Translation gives CASSPELNQPQHF.

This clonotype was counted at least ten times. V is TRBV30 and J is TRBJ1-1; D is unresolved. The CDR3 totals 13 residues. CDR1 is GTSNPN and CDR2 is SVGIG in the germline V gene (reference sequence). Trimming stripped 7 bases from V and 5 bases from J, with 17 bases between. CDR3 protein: CAYIRGSGTEAFF. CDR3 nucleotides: TGTGCCTACATCCGGGGAAGTGGGACTGAAGCTTTCTTT.

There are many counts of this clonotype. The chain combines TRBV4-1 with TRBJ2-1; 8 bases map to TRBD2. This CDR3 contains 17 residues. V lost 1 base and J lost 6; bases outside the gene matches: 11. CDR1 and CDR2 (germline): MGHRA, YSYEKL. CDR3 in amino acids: CASSQVMASGPFNEQFF. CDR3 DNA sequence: TGCGCCAGCAGCCAAGTCATGGCTAGCGGGCCTTTCAATGAGCAGTTCTTC.

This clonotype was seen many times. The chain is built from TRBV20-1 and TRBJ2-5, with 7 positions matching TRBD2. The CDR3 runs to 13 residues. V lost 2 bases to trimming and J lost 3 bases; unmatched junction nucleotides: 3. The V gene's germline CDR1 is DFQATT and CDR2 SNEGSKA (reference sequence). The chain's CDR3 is CSARPSGEETQYF. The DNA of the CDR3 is TGCAGTGCTAGACCCAGCGGGGAAGAGACCCAGTACTTC.

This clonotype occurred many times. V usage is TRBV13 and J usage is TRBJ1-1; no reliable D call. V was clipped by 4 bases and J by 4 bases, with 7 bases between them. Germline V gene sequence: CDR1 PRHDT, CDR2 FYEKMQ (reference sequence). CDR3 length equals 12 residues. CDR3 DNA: TGTGCCAGCAGCTCCGGTAGCACTGAAGCTTTCTTT. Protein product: CASSSGSTEAFF.

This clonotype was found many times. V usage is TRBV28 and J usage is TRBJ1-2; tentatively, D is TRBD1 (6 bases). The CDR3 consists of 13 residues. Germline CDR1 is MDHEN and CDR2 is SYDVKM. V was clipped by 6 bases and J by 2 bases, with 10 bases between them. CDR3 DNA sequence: TGTGCCAGCAGGGGAACAGGGAACTATGGCTACACCTTC. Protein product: CASRGTGNYGYTF.

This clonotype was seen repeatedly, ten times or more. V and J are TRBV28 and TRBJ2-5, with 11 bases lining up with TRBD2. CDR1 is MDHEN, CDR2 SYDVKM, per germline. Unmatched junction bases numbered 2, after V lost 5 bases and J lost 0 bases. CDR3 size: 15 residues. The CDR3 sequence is CASSPSGGNQETQYF. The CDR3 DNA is TGTGCCAGCAGTCCTAGCGGGGGGAACCAAGAGACCCAGTACTTC. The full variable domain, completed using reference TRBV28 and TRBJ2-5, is DVKVTQSSRYLVKRTGEKVFLECVQDMDHENMFWYRQDPGLGLRLIYFSYDVKMKEKGDIPEGYSVSREKKERFSLILESASTNQTSMYLCASSPSGGNQETQYFGPGTRLLVL.

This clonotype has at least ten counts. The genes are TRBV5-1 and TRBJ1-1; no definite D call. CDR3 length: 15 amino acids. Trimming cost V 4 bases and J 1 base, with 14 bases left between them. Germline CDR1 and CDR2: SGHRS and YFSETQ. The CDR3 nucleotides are TGCGCCAGCAGCCCACTAGTGACGGGGAACACTGAAGCTTTCTTT. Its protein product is CASSPLVTGNTEAFF.

The CDR3: CSASLGRNYGYTF. The CDR3 bases are TGCAGTGCTAGTCTCGGCAGAAACTATGGCTACACCTTC. This chain links TRBV20-1 with TRBJ1-2; D not certain. Germline CDR1 DFQATT, CDR2 SNEGSKA (reference sequence). The CDR3 has 13 residues. Trimming took off 3 bases at V and 2 bases at J, with 10 bases between the two ends.

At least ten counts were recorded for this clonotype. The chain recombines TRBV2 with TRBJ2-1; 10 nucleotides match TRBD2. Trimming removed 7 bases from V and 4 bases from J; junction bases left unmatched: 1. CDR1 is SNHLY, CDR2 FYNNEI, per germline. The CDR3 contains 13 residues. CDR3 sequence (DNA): TGTGCCAGCAAACTAGCGGGGTACAATGAGCAGTTCTTC. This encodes CASKLAGYNEQFF.